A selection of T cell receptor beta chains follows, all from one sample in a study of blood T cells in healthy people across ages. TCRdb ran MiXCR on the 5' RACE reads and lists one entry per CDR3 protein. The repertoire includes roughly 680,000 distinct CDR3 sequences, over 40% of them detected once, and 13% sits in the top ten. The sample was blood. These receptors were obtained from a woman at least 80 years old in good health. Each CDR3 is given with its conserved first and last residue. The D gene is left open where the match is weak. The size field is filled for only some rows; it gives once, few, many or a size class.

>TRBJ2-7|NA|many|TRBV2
TGTGCCAGCAGTGAAGGGGCGGGAACACACGAGCAGTACTTC
CASSEGAGTHEQYF
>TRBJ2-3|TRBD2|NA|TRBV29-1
TGCAGCGTTGTGGCCGGGACTAGTCATGGAGATACGCAGTATTTT
CSVVAGTSHGDTQYF
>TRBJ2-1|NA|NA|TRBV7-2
TGTGCCAGCAGGATGATGGATGAGCAGTTCTTC
CASRMMDEQFF
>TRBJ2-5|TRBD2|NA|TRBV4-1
TGCGCCGGCAGTCGACTAGCGGGAGAGACCCAGTACTTC
CAGSRLAGETQYF
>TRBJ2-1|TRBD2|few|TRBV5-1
TGCGCCAGCAGCTTGGGACTAGCGGGGTGTGAGCAGTTCTTC
CASSLGLAGCEQFF
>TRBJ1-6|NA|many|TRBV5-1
TGCGCCAGCAGCTTGGTCCCAGGGTTGGATTCACCCCTCCACTTT
CASSLVPGLDSPLHF
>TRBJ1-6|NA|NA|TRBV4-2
TGTGCCAGCAGCTACGAAGTGACAGTACAAAATTCACCCCTCCACTTT
CASSYEVTVQNSPLHF
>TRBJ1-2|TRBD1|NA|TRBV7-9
TGTGCCAGCAGCTTCGGGACAGGACAGAATGGCTACACCTTC
CASSFGTGQNGYTF
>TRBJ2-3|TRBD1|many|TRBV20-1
TGCAGTGCTAGAGATACAGGGGGAACAGATACGCAGTATTTT
CSARDTGGTDTQYF
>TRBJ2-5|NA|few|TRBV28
TGTGCCAGCAGTTTTGAAGGGGCTAAAGGGACCCAGTACTTC
CASSFEGAKGTQYF
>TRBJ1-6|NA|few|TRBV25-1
TGTGCCGGCAGTGAATATACAGGGACCAATTCACCCCTCCACTTT
CAGSEYTGTNSPLHF
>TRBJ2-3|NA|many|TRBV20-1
TGCAGTGCTAGAGTGCGCCCCCCCACAGATACGCAGTATTTT
CSARVRPPTDTQYF
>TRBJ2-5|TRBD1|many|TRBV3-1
TGTGCCAGCAGCCAAGAAATCGACAGGGGAAGGGGAGAGACCCAGTACTTC
CASSQEIDRGRGETQYF
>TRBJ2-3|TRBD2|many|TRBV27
TGTGCCAGCAGTACGGGACTAGCTGCAGATACGCAGTATTTT
CASSTGLAADTQYF
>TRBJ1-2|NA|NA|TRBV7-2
TGTGCCAGCAGCCTCGACACTTCCTATGGCCACACCTTC
CASSLDTSYGHTF
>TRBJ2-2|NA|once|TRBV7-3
TGTGCCAGCAGCTTCCGGGGAGGCATGGGCGGGGAGCTGTTTTTT
CASSFRGGMGGELFF